The subject of this entry is one T cell receptor (beta chain). No antigen is known for it. These data come from a study of spatial heterogeneity in lung cancer. Broader study findings: Counts of ubiquitous and regional expanded TCRs tracked ubiquitous and regional nonsynonymous mutations, respectively. Counts of expanded alpha and beta TCRs within tumors tracked the tumor nonsynonymous mutation count.

Time point described: sample taken at primary tumor resection. Sequencing covered unsorted whole RNA taken from tumor, nontumor lung or frozen PBMC. A unique molecular identifier was attached to every TCR cDNA molecule. TCRdb reprocessed the 5' RACE reads with MiXCR, giving one entry per CDR3 protein. The table lists 9,500 to 12,000 distinct CDR3 sequences, about 12% of them singletons. V was clipped by 7 bases and J by 6 bases; unmatched bases: 11. The CDR3 covers 16 residues. Looked up from germline, CDR1 is LGHNT and CDR2 is FRNRAP. The input for sequencing was lung tumor tissue, taken at surgery. The genes are TRBV12-5 and TRBJ1-6, with 8 bases matching TRBD1. This receptor was taken from a female donor with early-stage non-small cell lung cancer. CDR3 DNA: TGTGCTAGTGTCCTCATGGGTGACAGGGGTAATTCACCCCTCCACTTT. Amino acids: CASVLMGDRGNSPLHF.